What follows are 22 T cell receptor beta chains derived from one specimen sequenced in a study of tissue T cells after allogeneic stem cell transplantation. Clones were sequenced by immunoSEQ multiplex PCR, and TCRdb holds only the in-frame ones, with some missing. The table has fewer than 30,000 clones, roughly 87% seen once. This sample comprised blood, obtained before transplantation. The source of these receptors is a woman aged 18-49 years who later had graft-versus-host disease after an allogeneic stem cell transplant.

The J gene is TRBJ1-5, the V gene TRBV28; 8 nucleotides line up with TRBD1. Germline CDR1 reads MDHEN; CDR2 reads SYDVKM. V trimming: 3 bases; J trimming: 4 bases; junction bases outside the gene matches: 17. The CDR3 has 19 residues. CDR3 nucleotides: TGTGCCAGCAGTTTTCCGAGCTCGCTCGGACAGGGACTGAATCAGCCCCAGCATTTT. Translation: CASSFPSSLGQGLNQPQHF. Full variable domain (outside the CDR3, taken from reference TRBV28 and TRBJ1-5): DVKVTQSSRYLVKRTGEKVFLECVQDMDHENMFWYRQDPGLGLRLIYFSYDVKMKEKGDIPEGYSVSREKKERFSLILESASTNQTSMYLCASSFPSSLGQGLNQPQHFGDGTRLSIL.

The gene calls are TRBV27 and TRBJ2-7, with D tentatively TRBD2 (7 bases). The germline V and J ends were trimmed by 2 bases and 4 bases, with 12 bases remaining between them. This CDR3 spans 14 amino acids. The germline V gene has CDR1 MNHEY and CDR2 SMNVEV (reference sequence). The CDR3 sequence: CASSLKGGLYEQYF. As DNA, the CDR3 is TGTGCCAGCAGTTTAAAGGGGGGGTTGTACGAGCAGTACTTC.

The chain combines TRBV2 with TRBJ2-3; 10 nucleotides agree with TRBD2. The CDR3 runs to 16 residues. V lost 7 bases, J lost 6 bases, and 13 bases stayed unmatched. Germline V CDR1 and CDR2: SNHLY, FYNNEI. The DNA of the CDR3 is TGTGCCAGCATAGATACTAGCGGGATGCCCACGGATACGCAGTATTTT. It is translated as CASIDTSGMPTDTQYF.

The V and J genes are TRBV18 and TRBJ1-1; D call uncertain. CDR3 length: 17 residues. Germline V lookup: CDR1 KGHSH, CDR2 LQKENI. V was trimmed by 2 bases and J by 4 bases, leaving 20 bases between them. The CDR3 here is CASSPVSMSAGITEAFF. Here the CDR3 DNA reads TGTGCCAGCTCACCAGTGTCCATGAGTGCGGGTATCACTGAAGCTTTCTTT.

The CDR3 protein is CASSLEREYSYEQYF. The CDR3 bases are TGTGCCAGCAGCTTGGAGAGGGAGTACTCCTACGAGCAGTACTTC. This chain connects TRBV7-8 to TRBJ2-7; possibly TRBD2 for D (5 bases). In germline, CDR1 is SGHVS, CDR2 FQNEAQ. The CDR3 has 15 residues. V lost 3 bases and J lost 0, with 12 bases in between. The full variable domain, rest sourced from reference TRBV7-8 and TRBJ2-7, is GAGVSQSPRYKVAKRGQDVALRCDPISGHVSLFWYQQALGQGPEFLTYFQNEAQLDKSGLPSDRFFAERPEGSVSTLKIQRTQQEDSAVYLCASSLEREYSYEQYFGPGTRLTVT.

V and J are TRBV30 and TRBJ1-1; no clear D gene. This CDR3 region has 15 residues. The ends were cut back, 0 bases at V and 4 bases at J, with 15 bases in the middle. Germline CDR1 GTSNPN, CDR2 SVGIG (reference sequence). CDR3 residues: CAWSVRAARSTEAFF. For the CDR3, the DNA is TGTGCCTGGAGTGTAAGAGCGGCTCGGTCCACTGAAGCTTTCTTT.

J is TRBJ1-2 and V is TRBV28, with unresolved D. V lost 5 bases and J 6 bases, leaving 10 bases between the germline ends. CDR1 is MDHEN, CDR2 SYDVKM, per germline. This CDR3 comprises 12 residues. The CDR3 is CASSREKDGYTF. DNA for the CDR3: TGTGCCAGCAGTAGGGAGAAGGATGGCTACACCTTC.

This sequence joins TRBV4-1 and TRBJ2-3; 9 bases are a match to TRBD2. V trimming: 6 bases; J trimming: 4 bases; junction bases outside the gene matches: 11. CDR1 MGHRA and CDR2 YSYEKL come from the germline V gene. This CDR3 region has 16 residues. CDR3 bases: TGCGCCAGCAGGTATAAGCCGGGACTAGCAGCAGATACGCAGTATTTT. This encodes CASRYKPGLAADTQYF.

This rearrangement joins TRBV7-2 to TRBJ1-1; 7 bases fit TRBD1. V shed 4 bases, J shed 4 bases, and the junction held 6 bases outside the gene matches. CDR1 SGHTA and CDR2 FQGNSA come from the germline V gene. This CDR3 region has 14 residues. The DNA for the CDR3 is TGTGCCAGCAGCTCAGGGGGATCAGGCACTGAAGCTTTCTTT. It is translated as CASSSGGSGTEAFF.

This sequence joins TRBV6-5 and TRBJ1-1; 9 bases fit TRBD1. Per the germline V gene, CDR1 is MNHEY and CDR2 is SVGAGI. J was trimmed by 5 bases and V by 2 bases; bases with no gene match: 9. The CDR3 is made up of 16 amino acids. CDR3 in DNA: TGTGCCAGCAGTTACGGATTAGGACAGGGGTTAACTGAAGCTTTCTTT. Translating it yields CASSYGLGQGLTEAFF.

This chain's CDR3 is CATRQGATGELFF. CDR3 sequence (DNA): TGTGCCACCAGACAGGGGGCGACCGGGGAGCTGTTTTTT. The chain employs TRBV6-1 and TRBJ2-2; 10 nucleotides align to TRBD1. CDR3 length: 13 residues. Germline CDR1 and CDR2: MNHNS and SASEGT. The V gene end was trimmed by 10 bases and the J gene end by 5 bases; junction bases not matched to a gene: 4.

This clone was detected once. This chain uses TRBV6-2 or TRBV6-3 with TRBJ2-1, with D possibly being TRBD2 (6 bases). The germline V gene has CDR1 MNHEY and CDR2 SVGEGT. The CDR3 is made up of 15 amino acids. The V end was cut by 5 bases, the J end by 9 bases, with 20 bases between. The DNA of the CDR3 is TGTGCCAGCAGTCCCCGTTTGGGGGGTAGGGGTGAGCAGTTCTTC. Translation gives CASSPRLGGRGEQFF.

The chain links TRBV18 to TRBJ2-1; 14 nucleotides align to TRBD2. There are 21 residues in the CDR3. Germline CDR1 and CDR2: KGHSH and LQKENI. The V and J ends lost 1 base and 0 bases, in that order; junction bases with no gene match: 11. CDR3 protein: CASSPRGLAGVPTSSYNEQFF. The DNA of the CDR3 is TGTGCCAGCTCACCACGGGGACTAGCGGGGGTTCCTACTAGCTCCTACAATGAGCAGTTCTTC.

V is TRBV28 and J is TRBJ1-1, with a tentative D call TRBD1 (6 bases). The V end was cut by 4 bases, the J end by 1 base, with 13 bases between. The CDR3 consists of 15 residues. Germline-derived CDR1 and CDR2 are MDHEN and SYDVKM. CDR3 sequence: CASSSPGHKNTEAFF. In DNA, the CDR3 is TGTGCCAGCAGTTCCCCGGGACACAAGAACACTGAAGCTTTCTTT. Full variable domain (missing parts from reference TRBV28 and TRBJ1-1): DVKVTQSSRYLVKRTGEKVFLECVQDMDHENMFWYRQDPGLGLRLIYFSYDVKMKEKGDIPEGYSVSREKKERFSLILESASTNQTSMYLCASSSPGHKNTEAFFGQGTRLTVV.

The chain links TRBV27 to TRBJ1-1; D ambiguous. CDR1 MNHEY and CDR2 SMNVEV come from the germline V gene (reference sequence). There are 13 residues in the CDR3. Trimming took off 5 bases at V and 8 bases at J, with 15 bases between the two ends. The DNA for the CDR3 is TGTGCCAGCAGTCAAAGCGGTGTGCGGGAAGCTTTCTTT. Protein sequence: CASSQSGVREAFF.

The chain couples TRBV12-5 to TRBJ2-7, with D unresolved. Trimming stripped 4 bases from V and 1 base from J, with 14 bases between. The CDR3 spans 15 residues. Germline lookup yields CDR1 LGHNT and CDR2 FRNRAP. The CDR3 DNA reads TGTGCTAGTGGTTCCCCAACTTCCAGTTCCTACGAGCAGTACTTC. It specifies CASGSPTSSSYEQYF.

The rearrangement uses TRBV7-6 and TRBJ2-7, with 11 nucleotides matching TRBD1. V shed 1 base and J 6 bases; nucleotides not matched to a gene: 11. Germline V gene sequence: CDR1 SGHVS, CDR2 FNYEAQ. CDR3 length: 17 amino acids. The DNA of the CDR3 is TGTGCCAGCAGCTTAGGGGCGAGTGGGGGACAGGGGGGCGAGCAGTACTTC. It codes for CASSLGASGGQGGEQYF.

V usage is TRBV18 and J usage is TRBJ2-7; possibly TRBD1 or TRBD2 for D (5 bases each). Trimming left V 5 bases short and J 6 bases short, with 17 bases between. This CDR3 has 14 amino acids. The germline CDR1 and CDR2 sequences are KGHSH and LQKENI. This CDR3 reads CASSSMRGVSEQYF. CDR3 bases: TGTGCCAGCTCATCCATGCGAGGGGTATCCGAGCAGTACTTC.

The J gene is TRBJ1-2, the V gene TRBV28, with D tentatively TRBD1 (5 bases). CDR1 is MDHEN, CDR2 SYDVKM, per germline. The CDR3 is 16 residues long. V lost 5 bases to trimming and J lost 3 bases, with 19 bases between them. The CDR3 bases are TGTGCCAGCAGTCCCCTTGGGGCCGCAGCCTACTATGGCTACACCTTC. It encodes CASSPLGAAAYYGYTF.

The CDR3 DNA sequence: TGTGCCAGCAGTTTGCTACCCGGGACCCAAGCTTTCTTT. This encodes CASSLLPGTQAFF. The chain has TRBV5-8 and TRBJ1-1; tentatively, D is TRBD1 (5 bases). Germline assignment: CDR1 SGHTS and CDR2 YDEGEE. Deletions cut 5 bases from V and 9 bases from J, with 17 bases between. The length of the CDR3 is 13 residues.

The V and J genes are TRBV3-1 (or the pseudogene TRBV3-2) and TRBJ2-5; 8 nucleotides align to TRBD2. The CDR3 length is 16 residues. Germline V gene data show CDR1 as LGHDT and CDR2 as YNNKEL (reference sequence). With V trimmed by 0 bases and J by 3 bases, 6 bases remained unmatched. The CDR3 nucleotides are TGTGCCAGCAGCCAAGAGGGCGGGGGGAAAAAAGAGACCCAGTACTTC. This gives the protein CASSQEGGGKKETQYF.

V is TRBV24-1 and J is TRBJ1-1; 7 bases align to TRBD1. The J segment lost 10 bases and the V segment lost 3 bases, leaving 1 base of the junction unmatched. The CDR3 runs 11 residues. The germline CDR1 and CDR2 sequences are KGHDR and SFDVKD. CDR3 nucleotide sequence: TGTGCCACCAGTGATGGGACAGCAGCTTTCTTT. As protein: CATSDGTAAFF.